The entry below describes one TCR beta chain. V lost 0 bases to trimming and J lost 0 bases; unmatched junction nucleotides: 15. There are 19 residues in the CDR3. Germline V gene sequence: CDR1 SGHTS, CDR2 YDEGEE. These data come from a study of control samples from healthy donors and cancer patients. Measured with immunoSEQ multiplex PCR; TCRdb has only the in-frame clones, and not every one. This sample carries about 410,000 clones, around 90% of them seen once, and the ten largest clones take 5.5% to 8%. The TCR sequence derives from a man aged 35 to 55 with head and neck cancer. The specimen was PBMCs. V is TRBV5-8 and J is TRBJ2-7; 7 nucleotides line up with TRBD2. This CDR3 reads CASSLAAGAGPSSSYEQYF. In DNA form, the CDR3 reads TGTGCCAGCAGCTTGGCTGCAGGAGCGGGGCCCTCAAGCTCCTACGAGCAGTACTTC.